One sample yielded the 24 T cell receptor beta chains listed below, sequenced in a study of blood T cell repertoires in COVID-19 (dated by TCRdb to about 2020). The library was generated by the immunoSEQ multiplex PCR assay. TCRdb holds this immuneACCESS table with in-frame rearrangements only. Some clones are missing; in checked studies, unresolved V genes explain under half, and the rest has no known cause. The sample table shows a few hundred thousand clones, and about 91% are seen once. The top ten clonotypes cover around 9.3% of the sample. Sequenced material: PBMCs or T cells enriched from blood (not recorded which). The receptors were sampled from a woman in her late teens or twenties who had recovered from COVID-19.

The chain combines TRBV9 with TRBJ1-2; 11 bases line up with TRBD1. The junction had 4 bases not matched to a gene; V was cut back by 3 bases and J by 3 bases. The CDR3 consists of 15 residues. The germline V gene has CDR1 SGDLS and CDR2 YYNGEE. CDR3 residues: CASSGRTGGDYGYTF. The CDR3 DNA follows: TGTGCCAGCAGCGGAAGGACAGGGGGCGACTATGGCTACACCTTC.

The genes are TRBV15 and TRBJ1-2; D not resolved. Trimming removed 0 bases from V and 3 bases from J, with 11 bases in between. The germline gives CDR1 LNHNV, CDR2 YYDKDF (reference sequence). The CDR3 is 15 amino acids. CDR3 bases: TGTGCCACCAGCAGAGATACCCAGGTAGACTATGGCTACACCTTC. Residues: CATSRDTQVDYGYTF.

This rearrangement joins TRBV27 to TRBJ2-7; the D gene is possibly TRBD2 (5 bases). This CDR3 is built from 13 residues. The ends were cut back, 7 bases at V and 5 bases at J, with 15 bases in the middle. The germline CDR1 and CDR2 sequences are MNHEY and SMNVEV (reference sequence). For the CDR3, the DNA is TGTGCCAGCATGAGCCTTCGGGAAGACGAGCAGTACTTC. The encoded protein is CASMSLREDEQYF.

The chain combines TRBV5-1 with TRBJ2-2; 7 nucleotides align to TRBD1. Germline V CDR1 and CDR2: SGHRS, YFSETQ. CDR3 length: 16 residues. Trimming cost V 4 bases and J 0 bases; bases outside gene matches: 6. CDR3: CASSHAGTANTGELFF. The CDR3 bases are TGCGCCAGCAGCCACGCCGGGACAGCGAACACCGGGGAGCTGTTTTTT.

DNA of the CDR3: TGCAGTGCTAGTGTTCGGGCCGGGGAGCTGTTTTTT. This codes for CSASVRAGELFF. The chain employs TRBV20-1 and TRBJ2-2; D not resolved. V dropped 3 bases and J dropped 6 bases, with 8 bases sitting between them. Germline V gives CDR1 DFQATT, CDR2 SNEGSKA (reference sequence). The CDR3 is 12 amino acids.

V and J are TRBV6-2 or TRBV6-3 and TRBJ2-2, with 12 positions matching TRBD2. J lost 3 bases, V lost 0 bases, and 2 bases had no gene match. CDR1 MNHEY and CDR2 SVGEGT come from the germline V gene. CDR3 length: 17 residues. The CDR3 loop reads CASSYSTSGSYTGELFF. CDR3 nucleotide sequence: TGTGCCAGCAGTTACTCGACTAGCGGGAGTTACACCGGGGAGCTGTTTTTT.

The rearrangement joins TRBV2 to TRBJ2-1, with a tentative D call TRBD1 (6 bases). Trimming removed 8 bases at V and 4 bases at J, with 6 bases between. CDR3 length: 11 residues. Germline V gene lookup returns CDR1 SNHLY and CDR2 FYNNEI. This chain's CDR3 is CASQGYNEQFF. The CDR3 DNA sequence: TGTGCCAGCCAGGGGTACAATGAGCAGTTCTTC.

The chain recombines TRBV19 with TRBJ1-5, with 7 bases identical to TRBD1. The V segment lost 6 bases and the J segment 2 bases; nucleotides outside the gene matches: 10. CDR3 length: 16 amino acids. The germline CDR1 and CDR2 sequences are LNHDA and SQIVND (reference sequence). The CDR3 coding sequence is TGTGCCAGTAGGGGCCAAGGGGGCTTCGGCAATCAGCCCCAGCATTTT. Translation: CASRGQGGFGNQPQHF. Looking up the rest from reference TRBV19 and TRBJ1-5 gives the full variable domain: DGGITQSPKYLFRKEGQNVTLSCEQNLNHDAMYWYRQDPGQGLRLIYYSQIVNDFQKGDIAEGYSVSREKKESFPLTVTSAQKNPTAFYLCASRGQGGFGNQPQHFGDGTRLSIL.

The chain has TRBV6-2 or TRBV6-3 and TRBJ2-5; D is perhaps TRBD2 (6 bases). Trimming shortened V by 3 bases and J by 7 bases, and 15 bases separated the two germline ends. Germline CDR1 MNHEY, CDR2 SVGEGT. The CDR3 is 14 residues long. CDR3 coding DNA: TGTGCCAGCAGTTATGGTTCGGGAGAGAGGACCCAGTACTTC. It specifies CASSYGSGERTQYF.

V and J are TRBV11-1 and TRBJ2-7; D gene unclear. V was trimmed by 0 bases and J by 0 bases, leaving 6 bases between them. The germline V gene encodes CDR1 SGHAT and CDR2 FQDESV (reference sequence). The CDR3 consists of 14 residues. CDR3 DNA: TGTGCCAGCAGCTTAGCGGCAAGCTCCTACGAGCAGTACTTC. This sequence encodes CASSLAASSYEQYF.

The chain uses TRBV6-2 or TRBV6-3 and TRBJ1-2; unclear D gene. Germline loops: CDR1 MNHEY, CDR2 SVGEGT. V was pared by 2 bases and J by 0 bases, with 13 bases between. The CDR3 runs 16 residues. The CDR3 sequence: CASSYPLSGPNYGYTF. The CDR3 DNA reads TGTGCCAGCAGTTACCCCCTCAGCGGCCCTAACTATGGCTACACCTTC.

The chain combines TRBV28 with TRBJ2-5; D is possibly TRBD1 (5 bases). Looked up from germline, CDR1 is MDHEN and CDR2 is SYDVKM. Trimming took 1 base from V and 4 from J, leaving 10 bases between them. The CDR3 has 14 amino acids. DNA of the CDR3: TGTGCCAGCAGTTTATTCAGGGTAGGAGAGACCCAGTACTTC. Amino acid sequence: CASSLFRVGETQYF. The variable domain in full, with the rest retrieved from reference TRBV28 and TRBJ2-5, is DVKVTQSSRYLVKRTGEKVFLECVQDMDHENMFWYRQDPGLGLRLIYFSYDVKMKEKGDIPEGYSVSREKKERFSLILESASTNQTSMYLCASSLFRVGETQYFGPGTRLLVL.

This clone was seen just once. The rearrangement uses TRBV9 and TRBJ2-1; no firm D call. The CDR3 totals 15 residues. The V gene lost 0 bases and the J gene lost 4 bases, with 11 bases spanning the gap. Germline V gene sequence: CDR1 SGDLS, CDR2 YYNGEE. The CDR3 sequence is CASSVVQEPYNEQFF. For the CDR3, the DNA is TGTGCCAGCAGCGTAGTACAAGAACCGTACAATGAGCAGTTCTTC.

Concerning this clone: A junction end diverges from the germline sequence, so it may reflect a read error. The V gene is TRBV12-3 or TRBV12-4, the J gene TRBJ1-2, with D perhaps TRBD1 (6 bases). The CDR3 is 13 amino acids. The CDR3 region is CASSLEGVAGYTF. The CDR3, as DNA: TGTGCCAGCAGCTTAGAGGGGGTGGCTGGCTACACCTTC.

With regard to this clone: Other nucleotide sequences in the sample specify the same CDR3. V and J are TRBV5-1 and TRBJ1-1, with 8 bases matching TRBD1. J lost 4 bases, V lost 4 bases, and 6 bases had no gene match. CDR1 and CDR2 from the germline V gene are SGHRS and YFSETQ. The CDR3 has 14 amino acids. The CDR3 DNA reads TGCGCCAGCAGCCTAGGACAGGGAGGCACTGAAGCTTTCTTT. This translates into CASSLGQGGTEAFF.

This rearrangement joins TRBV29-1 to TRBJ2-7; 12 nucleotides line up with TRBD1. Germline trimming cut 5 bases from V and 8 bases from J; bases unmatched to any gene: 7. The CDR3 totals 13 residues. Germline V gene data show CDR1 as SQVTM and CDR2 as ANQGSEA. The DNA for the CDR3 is TGCAGCGTTCCGTCGGGACAGGGGGCAAAGCAGTACTTC. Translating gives CSVPSGQGAKQYF.

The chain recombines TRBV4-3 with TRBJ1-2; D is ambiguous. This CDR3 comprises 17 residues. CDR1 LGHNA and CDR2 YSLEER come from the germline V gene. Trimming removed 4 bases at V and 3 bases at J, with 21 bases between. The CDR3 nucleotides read TGCGCCAGCAGCCCCAAGGCTTCGGCAGCGGACTACTATGGCTACACCTTC. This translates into CASSPKASAADYYGYTF.

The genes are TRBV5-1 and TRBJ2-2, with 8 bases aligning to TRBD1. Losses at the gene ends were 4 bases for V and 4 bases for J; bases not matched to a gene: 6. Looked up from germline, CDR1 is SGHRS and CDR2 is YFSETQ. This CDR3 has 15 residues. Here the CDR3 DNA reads TGCGCCAGCAGCGACCCCGGACAGGGCACCGGGGAGCTGTTTTTT. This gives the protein CASSDPGQGTGELFF. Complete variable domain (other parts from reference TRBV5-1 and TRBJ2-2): KAGVTQTPRYLIKTRGQQVTLSCSPISGHRSVSWYQQTPGQGLQFLFEYFSETQRNKGNFPGRFSGRQFSNSRSEMNVSTLELGDSALYLCASSDPGQGTGELFFGEGSRLTVL.

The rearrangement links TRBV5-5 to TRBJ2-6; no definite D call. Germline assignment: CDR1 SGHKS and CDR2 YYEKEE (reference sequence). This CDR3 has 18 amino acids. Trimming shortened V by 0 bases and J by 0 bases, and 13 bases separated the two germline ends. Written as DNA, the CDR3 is TGTGCCAGCAGCTTGGTGCCAGGTACCTACTCTGGGGCCAACGTCCTGACTTTC. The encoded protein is CASSLVPGTYSGANVLTF.

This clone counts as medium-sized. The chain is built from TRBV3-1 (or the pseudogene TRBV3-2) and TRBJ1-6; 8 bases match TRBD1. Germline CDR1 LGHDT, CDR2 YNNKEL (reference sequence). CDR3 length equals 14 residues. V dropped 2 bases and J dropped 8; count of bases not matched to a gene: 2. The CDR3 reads CASSQQGAHSPLHF. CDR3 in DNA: TGTGCCAGCAGCCAACAGGGGGCGCATTCACCCCTCCACTTT.

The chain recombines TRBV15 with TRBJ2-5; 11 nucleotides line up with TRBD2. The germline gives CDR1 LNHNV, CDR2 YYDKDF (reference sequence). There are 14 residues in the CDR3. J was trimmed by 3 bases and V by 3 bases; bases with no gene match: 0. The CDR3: CATSRGLAEETQYF. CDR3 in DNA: TGTGCCACCAGCAGGGGACTAGCGGAAGAGACCCAGTACTTC.

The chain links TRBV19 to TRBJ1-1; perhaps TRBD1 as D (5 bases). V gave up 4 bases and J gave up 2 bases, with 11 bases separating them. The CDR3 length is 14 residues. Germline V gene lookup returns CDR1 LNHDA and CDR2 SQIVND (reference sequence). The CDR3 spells CASSTGYGNTEAFF. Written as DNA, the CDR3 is TGTGCCAGTAGTACAGGGTACGGAAACACTGAAGCTTTCTTT. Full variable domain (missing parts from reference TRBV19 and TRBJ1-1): DGGITQSPKYLFRKEGQNVTLSCEQNLNHDAMYWYRQDPGQGLRLIYYSQIVNDFQKGDIAEGYSVSREKKESFPLTVTSAQKNPTAFYLCASSTGYGNTEAFFGQGTRLTVV.

This chain's CDR3 is CASSARLAGSYNEQFF. The CDR3 DNA reads as TGTGCCAGCAGCGCCCGATTAGCGGGATCCTACAATGAGCAGTTCTTC. The V and J genes are TRBV7-9 and TRBJ2-1; TRBD2 agrees at 8 bases. CDR3 length equals 16 residues. From germline, CDR1 is SEHNR and CDR2 FQNEAQ (reference sequence). The J segment lost 1 base and the V segment lost 5 bases, leaving 7 bases of the junction unmatched. The full variable domain, completed using reference TRBV7-9 and TRBJ2-1, is DTGVSQNPRHKITKRGQNVTFRCDPISEHNRLYWYRQTLGQGPEFLTYFQNEAQLEKSRLLSDRFSAERPKGSFSTLEIQRTEQGDSAMYLCASSARLAGSYNEQFFGPGTRLTVL.

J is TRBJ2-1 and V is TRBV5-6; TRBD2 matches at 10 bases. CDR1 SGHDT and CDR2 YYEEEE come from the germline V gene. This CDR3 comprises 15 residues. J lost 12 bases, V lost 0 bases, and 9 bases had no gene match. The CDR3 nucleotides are TGTGCCAGCAGCTTGGTCGTATGGGAGCGGGAGGGGCAGTTCTTC. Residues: CASSLVVWEREGQFF.